These 26 T cell receptor beta chains share one sample of origin, sequenced in a study of blood T cells in healthy people across ages. With a J-beta primer mix and a sample-barcoded 5' primer, a second PCR ran roughly 6 to 11 cycles. Using its own MiXCR run on the 5' RACE reads, TCRdb lists one record per CDR3 protein. The sample carries approximately 580,000 distinct CDR3 sequences, 24% recorded once. The same sample was also used in a study of T cells of mothers and their children.

The sequenced sample was blood. All receptors derive from a boy aged 5-17 years in good health.

Only a few counts were recorded for this clonotype. J is TRBJ2-5 and V is TRBV28; 9 positions match TRBD1. Germline V gene sequence: CDR1 MDHEN, CDR2 SYDVKM. V lost 5 bases and J lost 1; bases outside the gene matches: 5. The CDR3 has 15 residues. The CDR3 nucleotides are TGTGCCAGCAGTCCAGGGGACAGGGCCCAAGAGACCCAGTACTTC. Protein: CASSPGDRAQETQYF.

This sequence joins TRBV29-1 and TRBJ2-7; D unclear. Germline V gives CDR1 SQVTM, CDR2 ANQGSEA. CDR3 length: 13 amino acids. V was shortened by 5 bases and J by 0 bases, with 11 bases between the two germline ends. The CDR3 nucleotides read TGCAGCGTTCGGCCCGACGTCTCCTACGAGCAGTACTTC. Protein: CSVRPDVSYEQYF.

The chain links TRBV5-1 to TRBJ2-7; D perhaps matches TRBD1 (5 bases). V lost 3 bases and J lost 0, with 16 bases in between. Germline lookup yields CDR1 SGHRS and CDR2 YFSETQ. The CDR3 runs to 16 residues. The CDR3 sequence: CASSSRSGADSYEQYF. In nucleotides, the CDR3 is TGCGCCAGCAGCTCCCGTTCTGGGGCCGACTCCTACGAGCAGTACTTC.

This clonotype has more than one count but fewer than ten. This chain uses TRBV28 with TRBJ2-2, with unresolved D. With 8 bases removed from V and 6 bases from J, the gap between germline ends came to 10 bases. The CDR3 is made up of 12 amino acids. Germline loops: CDR1 MDHEN, CDR2 SYDVKM. Written as DNA, the CDR3 is TGTGCCAGCCCTATAGTCGCCGGGGAGCTGTTTTTT. This encodes CASPIVAGELFF.

This clonotype came up a few times. V gene TRBV7-2 combines with J gene TRBJ1-4; 10 bases line up with TRBD1. The V and J ends lost 4 bases and 6 bases, in that order; junction bases with no gene match: 8. Germline V gives CDR1 SGHTA, CDR2 FQGNSA. This CDR3 contains 16 residues. This chain's CDR3 is CASSSERQGADEKLFF. CDR3 nucleotides: TGTGCCAGCAGCTCCGAAAGACAGGGGGCGGATGAAAAACTGTTTTTT.

The chain is built from TRBV15 and TRBJ2-3; a possible D gene is TRBD2 (6 bases). Trimming cost V 1 base and J 5 bases, with 7 bases left between them. This CDR3 is 13 amino acids long. Per germline, CDR1 LNHNV and CDR2 YYDKDF (reference sequence). The CDR3 nucleotides are TGTGCCACCAGCAGAGTGGAGGGAGATACGCAGTATTTT. It is translated as CATSRVEGDTQYF.

This clonotype was counted between two and nine times. V is TRBV7-9 and J is TRBJ2-7; TRBD1 aligns across 9 bases. This CDR3 spans 17 amino acids. Germline V gene sequence: CDR1 SEHNR, CDR2 FQNEAQ (reference sequence). Trimming took 0 bases from V and 2 from J; bases not matched to a gene: 8. Written as DNA, the CDR3 is TGTGCCAGCAGCTTAGCTACCGGACAGGGGTCCACCTACGAGCAGTACTTC. It yields the protein CASSLATGQGSTYEQYF.

This clonotype has just a few counts. V usage is TRBV27 and J usage is TRBJ1-5, with D tentatively TRBD1 (5 bases). The germline V gene has CDR1 MNHEY and CDR2 SMNVEV (reference sequence). The CDR3 covers 15 residues. Trimming shortened V by 6 bases and J by 6 bases, and 18 bases separated the two germline ends. CDR3 DNA: TGTGCCAGCAGATCCGCAGGGCAGCCGGGTCAGCCCCAGCATTTT. This translates into CASRSAGQPGQPQHF.

The V gene is TRBV5-5, the J gene TRBJ2-5, with D perhaps given as TRBD1 or TRBD2 (5 bases each). The end of the DNA aligns better with TRBJ2-7, so the J call may be wrong. CDR1 is SGHKS, CDR2 YYEKEE, per germline (reference sequence). This CDR3 has 17 residues. This CDR3 is CASSLLAGSHQFYEQYF. CDR3 coding DNA: TGTGCCAGCAGCTTGCTTGCAGGGAGTCACCAATTCTACGAGCAGTACTTC.

This clonotype appeared a few times. The chain has TRBV28 and TRBJ2-5, with 11 bases identical to TRBD1. After removal of 5 bases from V and 4 bases from J, the junction contained 9 bases not matched to a gene. CDR3 size: 16 residues. The germline V gene has CDR1 MDHEN and CDR2 SYDVKM. The CDR3 bases are TGTGCCAGCAGTATGGACAGGGGGCTAATGGCAGAGACCCAGTACTTC. This codes for CASSMDRGLMAETQYF.

This clonotype turned up a few times. The chain couples TRBV28 to TRBJ2-7; D is possibly TRBD1 (6 bases). Germline V gene data show CDR1 as MDHEN and CDR2 as SYDVKM. The CDR3 sequence is 15 residues long. Trimming shortened V by 7 bases and J by 2 bases, and 18 bases separated the two germline ends. This CDR3 reads CASTTTGYTAYEQYF. Here the CDR3 DNA reads TGTGCCAGCACCACGACAGGATACACTGCCTACGAGCAGTACTTC.

This clonotype was seen more than once but under ten times. The rearrangement joins TRBV15 to TRBJ1-4; 7 bases line up with TRBD1. After removal of 1 base from V and 7 bases from J, the junction contained 6 bases not matched to a gene. The CDR3 extends over 15 amino acids. The germline CDR1 and CDR2 sequences are LNHNV and YYDKDF (reference sequence). CDR3 nucleotides: TGTGCCACCAGCAGAGGCAGGGGGGGAAGTGAAAAACTGTTTTTT. This encodes CATSRGRGGSEKLFF.

This chain joins TRBV7-2 and TRBJ1-4, with 9 bases matching TRBD1. Germline V gene lookup returns CDR1 SGHTA and CDR2 FQGNSA. V was clipped by 5 bases and J by 7 bases; unmatched bases: 5. The CDR3 extends over 14 amino acids. The CDR3 spells CASSIQGAGEKLFF. For the CDR3, the DNA is TGTGCCAGCAGCATACAGGGGGCCGGTGAAAAACTGTTTTTT. Full variable domain (rest looked up from reference TRBV7-2 and TRBJ1-4): GAGVSQSPSNKVTEKGKDVELRCDPISGHTALYWYRQSLGQGLEFLIYFQGNSAPDKSGLPSDRFSAERTGGSVSTLTIQRTQQEDSAVYLCASSIQGAGEKLFFGSGTQLSVL.

J is TRBJ1-4 and V is TRBV4-3, with D possibly TRBD1 on 5 matching bases. The CDR3 covers 16 residues. Germline V gene lookup returns CDR1 LGHNA and CDR2 YSLEER. V was pared by 3 bases and J by 7 bases, with 18 bases between. The CDR3 spells CASSQGIRDDVEKLFF. CDR3 in DNA: TGCGCCAGCAGCCAGGGAATCCGGGACGACGTTGAAAAACTGTTTTTT.

This clonotype has a handful of counts. The V gene is TRBV29-1, the J gene TRBJ1-1; maybe TRBD1 (5 bases). This CDR3 has 16 residues. V lost 3 bases and J lost 3, with 20 bases in between. CDR1 is SQVTM, CDR2 ANQGSEA, per germline. The CDR3 here is CSVDWTLVPGDTEAFF. In DNA form, the CDR3 reads TGCAGCGTTGATTGGACACTGGTCCCCGGCGACACTGAAGCTTTCTTT.

The chain has TRBV6-5 and TRBJ2-2; 9 bases are a match to TRBD2. The CDR3 has 15 residues. Looked up from germline, CDR1 is MNHEY and CDR2 is SVGAGI. Trimming cost V 4 bases and J 5 bases; bases outside gene matches: 5. The chain's CDR3 is CASSLAGVKTGELFF. In nucleotides, the CDR3 is TGTGCCAGCAGTTTAGCGGGAGTTAAGACCGGGGAGCTGTTTTTT.

This rearrangement joins TRBV6-6 to TRBJ2-5, with 8 bases identical to TRBD1. This CDR3 is 13 amino acids long. J lost 5 bases, V lost 4 bases, and 3 bases had no gene match. Germline V lookup: CDR1 MNHNY, CDR2 SVGAGI (reference sequence). Here the CDR3 reads CASSSRDRETQYF. CDR3 DNA: TGTGCCAGCAGTTCCCGGGACAGGGAGACCCAGTACTTC.

The chain links TRBV28 to TRBJ2-3; D possibly corresponds to TRBD2 (5 bases). The V gene's germline CDR1 is MDHEN and CDR2 SYDVKM. The CDR3 loop spans 18 amino acids. Trimming cost V 4 bases and J 0 bases, with 20 bases left between them. This CDR3 is CASSYPTGRGISTDTQYF. The CDR3 DNA reads as TGTGCCAGCAGTTACCCAACGGGGAGAGGGATAAGCACAGATACGCAGTATTTT.

In DNA, the CDR3 is TGTGCCAGCAGAGCGACCGGGACAGGGAGTTACAATGAGCAGTTCTTC. This gives the protein CASRATGTGSYNEQFF. This chain links TRBV2 with TRBJ2-1; 9 bases agree with TRBD1. CDR1 and CDR2 (germline): SNHLY, FYNNEI. V trimming: 6 bases; J trimming: 4 bases; junction bases outside the gene matches: 10. This CDR3 spans 16 amino acids.

The chain has TRBV28 and TRBJ2-4, with 10 bases lining up with TRBD1. Germline-derived CDR1 and CDR2 are MDHEN and SYDVKM. J was trimmed by 8 bases and V by 8 bases; bases with no gene match: 3. The CDR3 extends over 12 amino acids. The CDR3: CASGQGDDIQYF. CDR3 coding DNA: TGTGCCAGCGGACAGGGGGATGACATTCAGTACTTC.

This clonotype was seen a few times. The chain couples TRBV18 to TRBJ1-2, with D perhaps matching TRBD1 (6 bases). V dropped 4 bases and J dropped 7 bases, with 25 bases sitting between them. This CDR3 has 17 amino acids. CDR1 is KGHSH and CDR2 is LQKENI in the germline V gene. The CDR3 region is CASSQIPVGAEDRGYTF. CDR3 in DNA: TGTGCCAGCTCACAGATCCCCGTGGGGGCGGAGGATCGTGGCTACACCTTC. Together with reference TRBV18 and TRBJ1-2, the CDR3 gives the full variable domain: NAGVMQNPRHLVRRRGQEARLRCSPMKGHSHVYWYRQLPEEGLKFMVYLQKENIIDESGMPKERFSAEFPKEGPSILRIQQVVRGDSAAYFCASSQIPVGAEDRGYTFGSGTRLTVV.

In regard to this clonotype: The junction departs from germline at one end; a sequencing error may be responsible. This rearrangement joins TRBV4-2 to TRBJ2-5; 8 bases map to TRBD1. The J call may be faulty, since TRBJ2-7 better matches the DNA end. The CDR3 totals 15 residues. CDR1 is LGHNA, CDR2 YNFKEQ, per germline. Here the CDR3 reads CASSQADRESGEQYF. CDR3 DNA sequence: TGTGCCAGCAGTCAAGCGGACAGGGAATCGGGCGAGCAGTACTTC.

The DNA for the CDR3 is TGTGCCACCAGTCTAGGGGGGACAGGGGGCGACTACGAGCAGTACTTC. Protein sequence: CATSLGGTGGDYEQYF. V gene TRBV24-1 combines with J gene TRBJ2-5, with 12 bases fitting TRBD1. The J call may be faulty, since TRBJ2-7 better matches the DNA end. The CDR3 runs to 16 residues. Per the germline V gene, CDR1 is KGHDR and CDR2 is SFDVKD.

The chain couples TRBV27 to TRBJ2-7; D is possibly TRBD1 or TRBD2 (5 bases each). This CDR3 has 15 amino acids. V gave up 6 bases and J gave up 5 bases, with 20 bases separating them. CDR1 MNHEY and CDR2 SMNVEV come from the germline V gene (reference sequence). CDR3 amino acids: CASRTFWQGVDEQYF. In DNA form, the CDR3 reads TGTGCCAGCAGAACGTTTTGGCAGGGAGTCGACGAGCAGTACTTC.

This clonotype was counted a few times. This chain uses TRBV6-2 or TRBV6-3 with TRBJ2-2; 10 bases map to TRBD1. CDR3 length: 13 residues. V shed 5 bases, J shed 6 bases, and the junction held 0 bases outside the gene matches. From germline, CDR1 is MNHEY and CDR2 SVGEGT. CDR3 in amino acids: CASSGQGAGELFF. CDR3 coding DNA: TGTGCCAGCAGTGGACAGGGGGCCGGGGAGCTGTTTTTT.

This CDR3 reads CASSSGVGTQYF. Written as DNA, the CDR3 is TGTGCCAGCAGTTCCGGGGTTGGGACCCAGTACTTC. The chain joins TRBV12-3 or TRBV12-4 to TRBJ2-5, with D tentatively TRBD2 (5 bases). The CDR3 covers 12 residues. The V end lost 4 bases, the J end lost 7 bases, and 10 bases lay between the germline ends.